These T cell receptor beta chains were read from a single sample in a study of T-cell reconstitution after alpha-beta-depleted transplantation in children. TCRdb reprocessed the PCR reads via MiXCR and lists one record per CDR3 protein. This repertoire shows about 580,000 distinct CDR3 sequences, over 20% found once; its top ten account for 30% to 40%. The material was PBMCs, obtained before TCRalphabeta/CD19-depleted stem cell transplant. Receptors originate from a boy younger than two with Wiskott-Aldrich syndrome, due to receive a stem cell transplant. Each CDR3 is given with its conserved first and last residue. A D gene is named only where the DNA matches it firmly. Some rows have no size entry. The others give once, few or many, or a class for an expanded clone.

size: .; J: TRBJ2-7; D: TRBD2; length: 15; V: TRBV5-1; CDR3: CASSPSAGGTYEQYF; DNA: TGCGCCAGCAGTCCATCAGCGGGAGGGACCTACGAGCAGTACTTC
size: few; J: TRBJ2-1; D: TRBD2; length: 16; V: TRBV12-3/TRBV12-4; CDR3: CASSKGGTSGRSEQFF; DNA: TGTGCCAGCAGTAAGGGAGGGACTAGCGGGAGAAGCGAGCAGTTCTTC
size: few; J: TRBJ1-5; D: .; length: 14; V: TRBV15; CDR3: CATSIGQSNQPQHF; DNA: TGTGCCACCTCCATAGGACAATCCAATCAGCCCCAGCATTTT
size: few; J: TRBJ1-2; D: .; length: 13; V: TRBV20-1; CDR3: CSARDLRDPGYTF; DNA: TGCAGTGCTAGAGATCTTAGGGATCCGGGCTACACCTTC
size: many; J: TRBJ2-1; D: TRBD2; length: 16; V: TRBV5-1; CDR3: CASSLATSVSYNEQFF; DNA: TGCGCCAGCAGCTTGGCTACTAGCGTATCCTACAATGAGCAGTTCTTC
size: .; J: TRBJ1-5; D: .; length: 15; V: TRBV4-1; CDR3: CASSQRQDSNQPQHF; DNA: TGCGCCAGCAGCCAGAGACAGGACAGCAATCAGCCCCAGCATTTT
size: .; J: TRBJ2-1; D: TRBD2; length: 16; V: TRBV20-1; CDR3: CSASDMTSGSYNEQFF; DNA: TGCAGTGCTAGTGATATGACTAGCGGGAGTTACAATGAGCAGTTCTTC
size: .; J: TRBJ2-6; D: .; length: 14; V: TRBV27; CDR3: CASGRISGANVLTF; DNA: TGTGCCAGCGGACGAATCTCTGGGGCCAACGTCCTGACTTTC
size: few; J: TRBJ1-1; D: .; length: 13; V: TRBV29-1; CDR3: CSVDRALNTEAFF; DNA: TGCAGCGTTGACAGGGCTCTGAACACTGAAGCTTTCTTT
size: .; J: TRBJ2-1; D: .; length: 19; V: TRBV4-1; CDR3: CASSQASGGGRALGYEQFF; DNA: TGCGCCAGCAGCCAAGCCTCAGGGGGCGGGAGAGCTTTAGGGTATGAGCAGTTCTTC
size: .; J: TRBJ1-6; D: TRBD1; length: 15; V: TRBV7-6; CDR3: CASSLEGQGASPLHF; DNA: TGTGCCAGCAGCTTAGAGGGACAGGGGGCTTCACCCCTCCACTTT
size: .; J: TRBJ2-5; D: .; length: 15; V: TRBV4-1; CDR3: CASSQNLAAQETQYF; DNA: TGCGCCAGCAGCCAAAATCTGGCGGCACAAGAGACCCAGTACTTC
size: .; J: TRBJ1-1; D: .; length: 14; V: TRBV5-1; CDR3: CASSLVQGPTEAFF; DNA: TGCGCCAGCAGCTTGGTGCAGGGCCCCACTGAAGCTTTCTTT
size: .; J: TRBJ1-2; D: TRBD1; length: 15; V: TRBV5-1; CDR3: CASSRTQGARYGYTF; DNA: TGCGCCAGCAGCCGGACTCAGGGGGCGAGATATGGCTACACCTTC
size: .; J: TRBJ2-2; D: .; length: 13; V: TRBV9; CDR3: CASSVEGNGELFF; DNA: TGTGCCAGCAGCGTGGAGGGTAACGGGGAGCTGTTTTTT
size: .; J: TRBJ1-4; D: TRBD1; length: 15; V: TRBV7-2; CDR3: CASSLVGTGGEKLFF; DNA: TGTGCCAGCAGCTTAGTTGGGACAGGGGGAGAAAAACTGTTTTTT
size: .; J: TRBJ2-1; D: TRBD1; length: 16; V: TRBV7-3; CDR3: CASSSRKDRGVNEQFF; DNA: TGTGCCAGCAGCTCTCGGAAGGACAGGGGGGTCAATGAGCAGTTCTTC
size: .; J: TRBJ2-3; D: TRBD2; length: 13; V: TRBV29-1; CDR3: CSVALAGADTQYF; DNA: TGCAGCGTTGCACTAGCGGGAGCAGATACGCAGTATTTT
size: .; J: TRBJ2-1; D: .; length: 15; V: TRBV20-1; CDR3: CSARRLTGPYNEQFF; DNA: TGCAGTGCCAGGAGACTCACTGGCCCTTACAATGAGCAGTTCTTC
size: many; J: TRBJ2-2; D: TRBD2; length: 15; V: TRBV12-3/TRBV12-4; CDR3: CASSPLAGGTGELFF; DNA: TGTGCCAGCAGCCCTCTAGCGGGAGGCACCGGGGAGCTGTTTTTT
size: .; J: TRBJ2-2; D: .; length: 13; V: TRBV5-1; CDR3: CASSADGAGELFF; DNA: TGCGCCAGCAGCGCCGATGGCGCCGGGGAGCTGTTTTTT
size: few; J: TRBJ2-1; D: .; length: 18; V: TRBV10-3; CDR3: CAISEFRIHGESYNEQFF; DNA: TGTGCCATCAGTGAGTTCCGTATACATGGGGAATCCTACAATGAGCAGTTCTTC
size: few; J: TRBJ2-5; D: TRBD2; length: 16; V: TRBV5-6; CDR3: CASSGVHAGVQPTQYF; DNA: TGTGCCAGCAGCGGGGTCCACGCGGGAGTACAACCGACCCAGTACTTC
size: .; J: TRBJ2-7; D: .; length: 16; V: TRBV20-1; CDR3: CSAPHFSPPPTYEQYF; DNA: TGCAGTGCTCCACATTTTTCGCCACCCCCTACCTACGAGCAGTACTTC
size: few; J: TRBJ2-1; D: .; length: 13; V: TRBV12-3/TRBV12-4; CDR3: CASSVPLANEQFF; DNA: TGTGCCAGCAGTGTCCCCCTAGCTAATGAGCAGTTCTTC
size: .; J: TRBJ1-5; D: TRBD1; length: 14; V: TRBV5-1; CDR3: CASSLRTGEQPQHF; DNA: TGCGCCAGCAGCTTGCGTACAGGGGAACAGCCCCAGCATTTT
size: few; J: TRBJ1-2; D: TRBD1; length: 15; V: TRBV12-3/TRBV12-4; CDR3: CASRPGQGAGYGYTF; DNA: TGTGCCAGCAGACCGGGACAGGGGGCGGGCTATGGCTACACCTTC
size: few; J: TRBJ2-5; D: .; length: 15; V: TRBV28; CDR3: CASSGPLGLQETQYF; DNA: TGTGCCAGCAGTGGTCCCCTAGGGCTACAAGAGACCCAGTACTTC
size: .; J: TRBJ2-1; D: .; length: 16; V: TRBV5-6; CDR3: CASSRRRPSSYNEQFF; DNA: TGTGCCAGCAGCCGGCGCCGGCCGTCTTCCTACAATGAGCAGTTCTTC
size: .; J: TRBJ2-7; D: .; length: 15; V: TRBV4-1; CDR3: CASSQERASSYEQYF; DNA: TGCGCCAGCAGCCAAGAAAGGGCTAGCTCCTACGAGCAGTACTTC
size: .; J: TRBJ2-1; D: .; length: 15; V: TRBV7-2; CDR3: CASSLEPGQNNEQFF; DNA: TGTGCCAGCAGCTTAGAGCCAGGGCAAAACAATGAGCAGTTCTTC
size: few; J: TRBJ1-1; D: .; length: 14; V: TRBV27; CDR3: CASSLRPQATEAFF; DNA: TGTGCCAGCAGTTTACGTCCCCAAGCTACTGAAGCTTTCTTT
size: .; J: TRBJ2-7; D: .; length: 13; V: TRBV10-1; CDR3: CASSVGARYEQYF; DNA: TGCGCCAGCAGTGTGGGGGCCCGTTACGAGCAGTACTTC
size: .; J: TRBJ2-5; D: .; length: 17; V: TRBV12-3/TRBV12-4; CDR3: CASSLAMGQGIKETQYF; DNA: TGTGCCAGCAGTTTAGCGATGGGACAAGGAATAAAAGAGACCCAGTACTTC
size: .; J: TRBJ2-3; D: .; length: 16; V: TRBV7-3; CDR3: CASSPGQGHSTDTQYF; DNA: TGTGCCAGCAGCCCCGGGCAGGGACATTCTACAGATACGCAGTATTTT
size: .; J: TRBJ2-1; D: TRBD1; length: 17; V: TRBV27; CDR3: CASSLSRTGGIVNEQFF; DNA: TGTGCCAGCAGTTTATCGAGGACAGGGGGCATAGTGAATGAGCAGTTCTTC
size: few; J: TRBJ1-4; D: .; length: 15; V: TRBV12-3/TRBV12-4; CDR3: CASSVGTATNEKLFF; DNA: TGTGCCAGCAGTGTCGGGACCGCCACTAATGAAAAACTGTTTTTT
size: few; J: TRBJ2-7; D: .; length: 11; V: TRBV29-1; CDR3: CSVDIGYEQYF; DNA: TGCAGCGTTGACATAGGGTACGAGCAGTACTTC
size: .; J: TRBJ2-4; D: .; length: 13; V: TRBV10-3; CDR3: CAISEGSANIQYF; DNA: TGTGCCATCAGTGAAGGTTCGGCGAACATTCAGTACTTC
size: .; J: TRBJ2-7; D: TRBD2; length: 15; V: TRBV20-1; CDR3: CSARDRLAGVGEQYF; DNA: TGCAGTGCTAGAGATAGACTAGCGGGAGTGGGAGAGCAGTACTTC
size: few; J: TRBJ2-2; D: .; length: 16; V: TRBV5-1; CDR3: CASSLMAGLNTGELFF; DNA: TGCGCCAGCAGCTTGATGGCAGGGTTAAACACCGGGGAGCTGTTTTTT
size: .; J: TRBJ2-2; D: TRBD1; length: 15; V: TRBV5-1; CDR3: CASSLKGTGPGELFF; DNA: TGCGCCAGCAGCTTGAAGGGGACAGGGCCCGGGGAGCTGTTTTTT
size: .; J: TRBJ1-2; D: .; length: 16; V: TRBV5-1; CDR3: CASSLSQARRGNGYTF; DNA: TGCGCCAGCAGCTTGTCCCAGGCCCGCAGGGGAAATGGCTACACCTTC
size: few; J: TRBJ1-6; D: .; length: 14; V: TRBV10-3; CDR3: CAIRTGTENSPLHF; DNA: TGTGCCATCAGGACCGGGACGGAAAATTCACCCCTCCACTTT
size: .; J: TRBJ1-1; D: .; length: 14; V: TRBV20-1; CDR3: CSANPGGMNTEAFF; DNA: TGCAGTGCTAATCCTGGGGGGATGAACACTGAAGCTTTCTTT
size: many; J: TRBJ2-5; D: .; length: 13; V: TRBV5-1; CDR3: CASSLSGQETQYF; DNA: TGTGCCAGCAGTTTATCGGGGCAAGAGACCCAGTACTTC
size: few; J: TRBJ1-5; D: .; length: 13; V: TRBV6-5; CDR3: CASRPQHHQPQHF; DNA: TGTGCCAGCAGACCCCAGCATCATCAGCCCCAGCATTTT
size: .; J: TRBJ2-7; D: .; length: 14; V: TRBV30; CDR3: CAWSSRGLAYEQYF; DNA: TGTGCCTGGAGTTCCCGGGGGCTAGCCTACGAGCAGTACTTC
size: few; J: TRBJ1-1; D: TRBD1; length: 15; V: TRBV5-1; CDR3: CASSLLTGSNTEAFF; DNA: TGCGCCAGCAGCCTCCTGACAGGGTCGAACACTGAAGCTTTCTTT